This is a list of T cell receptor beta chains from one sample in a study of T cell repertoires in cytomegalovirus infection. TCRdb analysed the reads with MiXCR anew, one entry per CDR3 protein. Of nearly 700,000 distinct CDR3 sequences detected, about 33% appear once; the ten largest clones hold 18%. No antigen is known for these receptors. The input for sequencing was cultured PBMCs, taken from culture after CMV antigen stimulation. The origin of the receptors is a human donor in good health (CMV status not recorded). Some clones in this sample may be carry-over from other donors' samples. Each CDR3 is given with its conserved first and last residue. Each record gives: J gene, V gene, clone size, CDR3 protein. Size values are once, few and many counts, or a class for expanded clones, and some rows have none.

>TRBJ2-1|TRBV12-3/TRBV12-4|few
CASSSVTNNEQFF
>TRBJ1-3|TRBV2|.
CASRYYTDSGNTIYF
>TRBJ2-7|TRBV7-2|.
CASSRTGPGGYEQYF
>TRBJ1-2|TRBV4-3|.
CASSPSDRLYGYTF
>TRBJ1-2|TRBV7-9|.
CASSPSGVIGYTF
>TRBJ2-2|TRBV19|few
CASRGRADTGELFF
>TRBJ2-3|TRBV5-1|few
CASSLRLEGTDTQYF
>TRBJ1-5|TRBV20-1|.
CSAWTGLQPQHF
>TRBJ2-5|TRBV7-9|few
CASSSTGTGDADWETQYF
>TRBJ2-3|TRBV2|.
CASSEFATSGVLDTQYF